This T cell receptor beta chain was sequenced during a study of blood T cell repertoires in COVID-19. Sequencing was performed with immunoSEQ multiplex PCR; in TCRdb, only in-frame clones are kept and a portion is missing. The profile shows 100,000 to 150,000 clones, 86% of them singletons. This CDR3 contains 13 residues. The V and J ends lost 0 bases and 7 bases respectively, with 10 bases between them. Germline V gene lookup returns CDR1 SGHDT and CDR2 YYEEEE. The V call is TRBV5-6, the J call TRBJ1-2; a possible D gene is TRBD1 (5 bases). This sequence was found in a man in his 70s who had recovered from COVID-19. The sequenced sample consisted of peripheral blood. CDR3 sequence (DNA): TGTGCCAGCAGCTTGGGCCAGGGCGCTGGCTACACCTTC. Encoded protein: CASSLGQGAGYTF.